The present entry profiles one T cell receptor (beta chain) with its context. Its antigen is unknown. V was shortened by 1 base and J by 2 bases, with 8 bases between the two germline ends. The CDR3 has 14 residues. Combining a sample-barcoded 5' primer with a J-beta primer mix, a second PCR ran for 7 to 11 cycles. TCRdb reprocessed the 5' RACE reads via MiXCR and lists one record per CDR3 protein. The sample shows about 620,000 distinct CDR3 sequences, approximately 52% of them seen only once. The draw of peripheral blood yielded 8.5 to 10 milliliters from each donor. These data originate in a study of blood T cells in healthy people across ages. Findings of the study overall: There were more naive CD4+ cells and higher diversity in long-lived donors than in aged donors. The authors considered diversity estimates from one million T cells to be underestimates.

The chain combines TRBV12-3 or TRBV12-4 with TRBJ2-5; D is unclear. This TCR was sampled from a woman older than 75 in good health. Sequenced sample: blood. The CDR3 DNA is TGTGCCAGCAGTTTAGGCGAGCTGCAAGAGACCCAGTACTTC. This encodes CASSLGELQETQYF.